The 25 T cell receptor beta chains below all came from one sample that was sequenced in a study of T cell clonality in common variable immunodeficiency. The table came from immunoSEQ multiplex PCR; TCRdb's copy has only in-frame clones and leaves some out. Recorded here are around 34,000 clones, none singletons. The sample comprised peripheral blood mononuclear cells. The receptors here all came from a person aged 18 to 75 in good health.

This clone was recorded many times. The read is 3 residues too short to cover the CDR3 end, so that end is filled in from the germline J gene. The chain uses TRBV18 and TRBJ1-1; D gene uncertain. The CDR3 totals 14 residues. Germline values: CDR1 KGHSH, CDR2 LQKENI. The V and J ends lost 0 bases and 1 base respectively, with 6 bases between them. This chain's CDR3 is CASSPPSRNTEAFF. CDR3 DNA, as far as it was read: TGTGCCAGCTCACCACCGTCCAGGAACACTGAA.

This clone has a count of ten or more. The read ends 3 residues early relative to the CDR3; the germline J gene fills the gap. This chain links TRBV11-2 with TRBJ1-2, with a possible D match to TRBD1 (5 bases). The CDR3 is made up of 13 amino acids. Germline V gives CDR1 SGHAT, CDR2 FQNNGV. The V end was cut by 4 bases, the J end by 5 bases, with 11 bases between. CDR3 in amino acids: CASSSPGLYGYTF. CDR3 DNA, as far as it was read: TGTGCCAGCAGCTCACCAGGGTTATATGGC.

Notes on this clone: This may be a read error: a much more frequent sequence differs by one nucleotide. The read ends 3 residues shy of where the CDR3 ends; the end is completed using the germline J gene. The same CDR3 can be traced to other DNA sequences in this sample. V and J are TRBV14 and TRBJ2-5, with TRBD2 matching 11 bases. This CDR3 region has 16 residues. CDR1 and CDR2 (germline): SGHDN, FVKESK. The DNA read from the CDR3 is TGCGCCAGCAGCCAAGTTAGCGGGGGGGCCGGAGAGACC. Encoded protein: CASSQVSGGAGET. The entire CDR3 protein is CASSQVSGGAGETQYF.

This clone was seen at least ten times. CDR3 DNA (partial): TGTGCCAGTAGTATATCAACCAGGGTCAACTATGGC. It is translated as CASSISTRVNYG. The entire CDR3 protein reads CASSISTRVNYGYTF. The chain has TRBV19 and TRBJ1-2; perhaps TRBD1 as D (5 bases). The read ends 3 residues before the CDR3 terminus; that terminus is restored from the germline J gene. V was shortened by 2 bases and J by 2 bases, with 12 bases between the two germline ends. Germline CDR1 is LNHDA and CDR2 is SQIVND (reference sequence). This CDR3 region has 15 residues.

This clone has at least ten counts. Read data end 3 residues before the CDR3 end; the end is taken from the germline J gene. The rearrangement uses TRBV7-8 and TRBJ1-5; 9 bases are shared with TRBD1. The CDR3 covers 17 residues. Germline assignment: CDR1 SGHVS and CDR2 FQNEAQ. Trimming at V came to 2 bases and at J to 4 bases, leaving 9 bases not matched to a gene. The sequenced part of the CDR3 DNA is TGTGCCAGCAGCTTAACTGCGACAGGGGGGGGTAATCAGCCC. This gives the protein CASSLTATGGGNQP. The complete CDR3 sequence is CASSLTATGGGNQPQHF.

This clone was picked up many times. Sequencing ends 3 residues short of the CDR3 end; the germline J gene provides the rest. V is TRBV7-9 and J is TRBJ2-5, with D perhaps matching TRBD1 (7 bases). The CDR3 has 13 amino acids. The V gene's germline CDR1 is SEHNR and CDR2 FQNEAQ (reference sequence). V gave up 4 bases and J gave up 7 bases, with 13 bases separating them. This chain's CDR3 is CASSSQGRGTQYF. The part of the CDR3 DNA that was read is TGTGCCAGCAGCTCACAGGGGCGGGGGACC.

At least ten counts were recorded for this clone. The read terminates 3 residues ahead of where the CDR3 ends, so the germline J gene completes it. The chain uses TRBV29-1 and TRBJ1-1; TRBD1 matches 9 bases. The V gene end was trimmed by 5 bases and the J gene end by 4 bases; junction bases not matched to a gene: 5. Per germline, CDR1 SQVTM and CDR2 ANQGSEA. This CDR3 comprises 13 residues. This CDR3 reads CSVLTGGTTEAFF. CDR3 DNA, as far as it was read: TGCAGCGTTTTGACAGGGGGGACCACTGAA.

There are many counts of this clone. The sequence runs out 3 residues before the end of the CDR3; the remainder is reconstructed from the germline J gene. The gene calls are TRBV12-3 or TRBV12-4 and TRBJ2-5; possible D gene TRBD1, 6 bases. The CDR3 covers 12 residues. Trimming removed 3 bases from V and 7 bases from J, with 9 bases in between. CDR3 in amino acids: CASSLGRGTQYF. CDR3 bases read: TGTGCCAGCAGTTTGGGCAGGGGGACC.

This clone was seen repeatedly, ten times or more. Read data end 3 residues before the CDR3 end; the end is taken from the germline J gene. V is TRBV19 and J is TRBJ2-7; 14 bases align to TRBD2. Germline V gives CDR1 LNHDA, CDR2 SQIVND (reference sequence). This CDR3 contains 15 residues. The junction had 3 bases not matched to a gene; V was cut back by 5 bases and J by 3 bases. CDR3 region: CASSSGLAGVYEQYF. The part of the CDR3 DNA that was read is TGTGCCAGTAGTTCGGGACTAGCGGGAGTCTACGAG.

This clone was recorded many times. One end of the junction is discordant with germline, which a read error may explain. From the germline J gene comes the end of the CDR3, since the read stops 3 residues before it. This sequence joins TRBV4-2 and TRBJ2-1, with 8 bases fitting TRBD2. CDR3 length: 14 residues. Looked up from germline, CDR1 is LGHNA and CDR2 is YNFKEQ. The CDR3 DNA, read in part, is TGCGCCAGCAGCCTCAGCGGGAGAGTTAATGAG. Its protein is CASSLSGRVNE. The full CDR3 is CASSLSGRVNEQFF.

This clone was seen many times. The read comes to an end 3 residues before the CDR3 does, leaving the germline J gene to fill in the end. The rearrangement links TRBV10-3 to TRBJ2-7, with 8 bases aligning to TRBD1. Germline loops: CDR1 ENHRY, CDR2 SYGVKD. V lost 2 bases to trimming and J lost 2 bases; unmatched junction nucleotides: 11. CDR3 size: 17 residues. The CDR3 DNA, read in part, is TGTGCCATCAGTGAGGGAGCCCCCGGGACAGGAACCTACGAG. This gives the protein CAISEGAPGTGTYE. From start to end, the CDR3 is CAISEGAPGTGTYEQYF.

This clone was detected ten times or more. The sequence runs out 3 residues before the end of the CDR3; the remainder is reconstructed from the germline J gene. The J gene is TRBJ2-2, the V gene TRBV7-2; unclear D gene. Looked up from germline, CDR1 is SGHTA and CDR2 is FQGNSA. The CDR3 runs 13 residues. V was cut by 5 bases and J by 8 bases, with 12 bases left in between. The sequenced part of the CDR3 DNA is TGTGCCAGCAGCCCCACCTATAGTGGGGAG. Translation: CASSPTYSGE. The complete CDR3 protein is CASSPTYSGELFF. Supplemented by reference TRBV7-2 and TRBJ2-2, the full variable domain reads GAGVSQSPSNKVTEKGKDVELRCDPISGHTALYWYRQSLGQGLEFLIYFQGNSAPDKSGLPSDRFSAERTGGSVSTLTIQRTQQEDSAVYLCASSPTYSGELFFGEGSRLTVL.

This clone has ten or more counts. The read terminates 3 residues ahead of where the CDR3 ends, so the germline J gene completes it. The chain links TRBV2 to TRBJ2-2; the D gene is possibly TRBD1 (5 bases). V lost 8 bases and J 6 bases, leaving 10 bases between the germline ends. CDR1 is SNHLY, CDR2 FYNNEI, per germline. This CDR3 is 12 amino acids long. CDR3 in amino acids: CASDSASGELFF. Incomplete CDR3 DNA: TGTGCCAGCGACAGTGCCTCCGGGGAG.

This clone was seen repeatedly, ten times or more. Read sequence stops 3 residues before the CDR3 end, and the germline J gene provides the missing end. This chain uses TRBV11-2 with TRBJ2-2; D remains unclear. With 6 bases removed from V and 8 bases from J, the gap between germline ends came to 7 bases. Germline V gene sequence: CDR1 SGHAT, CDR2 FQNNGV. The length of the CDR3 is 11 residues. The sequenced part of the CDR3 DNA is TGTGCCAGCAGTCTCGTTGGGGAG. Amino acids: CASSLVGE. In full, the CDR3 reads CASSLVGELFF.

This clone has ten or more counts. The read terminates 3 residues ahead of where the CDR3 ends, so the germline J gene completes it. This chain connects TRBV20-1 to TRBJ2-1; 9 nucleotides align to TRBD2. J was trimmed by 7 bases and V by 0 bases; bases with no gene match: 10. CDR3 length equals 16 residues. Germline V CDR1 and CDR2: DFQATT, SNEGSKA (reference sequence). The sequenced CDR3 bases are TGCAGTGCTAGAGATACCGCGCGGGAGGGCCTAAATGAG. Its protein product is CSARDTAREGLNE. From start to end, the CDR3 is CSARDTAREGLNEQFF.

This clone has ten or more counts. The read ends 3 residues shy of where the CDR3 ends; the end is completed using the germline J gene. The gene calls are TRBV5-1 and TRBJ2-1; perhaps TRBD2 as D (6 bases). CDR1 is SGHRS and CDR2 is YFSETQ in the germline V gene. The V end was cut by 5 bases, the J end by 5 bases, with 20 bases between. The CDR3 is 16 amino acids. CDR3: CASSLRALALNNEQFF. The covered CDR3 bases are TGCGCCAGCAGTCTGAGGGCACTAGCCCTTAACAATGAG.

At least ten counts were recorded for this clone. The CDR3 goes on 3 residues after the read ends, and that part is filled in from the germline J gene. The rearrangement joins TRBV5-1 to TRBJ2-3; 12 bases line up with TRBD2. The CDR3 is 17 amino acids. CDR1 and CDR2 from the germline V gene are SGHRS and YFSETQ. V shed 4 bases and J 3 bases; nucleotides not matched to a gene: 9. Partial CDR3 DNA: TGCGCCAGCAGCCCGGGACTAGCGGGCTTGCGGACAGATACG. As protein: CASSPGLAGLRTDT. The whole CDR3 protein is CASSPGLAGLRTDTQYF.

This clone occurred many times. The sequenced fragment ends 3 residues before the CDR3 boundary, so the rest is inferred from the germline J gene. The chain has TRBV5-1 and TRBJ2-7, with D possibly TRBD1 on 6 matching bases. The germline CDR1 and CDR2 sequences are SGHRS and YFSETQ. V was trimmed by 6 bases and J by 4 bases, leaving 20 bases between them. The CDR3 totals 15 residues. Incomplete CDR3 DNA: TGCGCCAGCACGCTAGGCCCTGGGGGCATGTACGAG. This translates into CASTLGPGGMYE. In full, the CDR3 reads CASTLGPGGMYEQYF.

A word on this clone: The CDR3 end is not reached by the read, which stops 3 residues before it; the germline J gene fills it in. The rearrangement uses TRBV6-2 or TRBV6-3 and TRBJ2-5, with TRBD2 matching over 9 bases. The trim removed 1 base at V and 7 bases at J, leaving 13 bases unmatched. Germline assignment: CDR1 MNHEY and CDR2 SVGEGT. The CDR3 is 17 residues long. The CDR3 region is CASSYLFSSGKGGTQYF. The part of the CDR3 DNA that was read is TGTGCCAGCAGTTACTTATTCTCTAGCGGGAAGGGAGGGACC.

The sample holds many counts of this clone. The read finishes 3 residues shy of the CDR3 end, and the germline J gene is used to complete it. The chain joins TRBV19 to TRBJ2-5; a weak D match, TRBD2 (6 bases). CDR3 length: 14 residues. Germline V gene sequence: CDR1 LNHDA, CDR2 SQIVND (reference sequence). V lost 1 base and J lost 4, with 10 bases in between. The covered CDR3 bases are TGTGCCAGTAGTATAGGAGGAGGGGCAGAGACC. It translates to CASSIGGGAET. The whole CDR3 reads CASSIGGGAETQYF.

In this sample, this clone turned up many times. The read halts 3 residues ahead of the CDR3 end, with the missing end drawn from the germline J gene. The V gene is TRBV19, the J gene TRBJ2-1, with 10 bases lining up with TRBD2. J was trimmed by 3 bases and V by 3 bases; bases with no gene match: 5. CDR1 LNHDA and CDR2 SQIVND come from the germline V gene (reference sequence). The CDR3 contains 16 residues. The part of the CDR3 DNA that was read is TGTGCCAGTAGTATTTACGCTAGCGGGAGCTACAATGAG. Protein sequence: CASSIYASGSYNE. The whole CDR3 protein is CASSIYASGSYNEQFF.

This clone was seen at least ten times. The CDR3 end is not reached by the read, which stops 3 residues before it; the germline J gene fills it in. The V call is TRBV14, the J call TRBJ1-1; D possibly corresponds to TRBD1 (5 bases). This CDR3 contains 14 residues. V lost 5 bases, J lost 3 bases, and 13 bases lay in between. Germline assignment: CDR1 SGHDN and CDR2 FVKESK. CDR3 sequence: CASSLRGLYTEAFF. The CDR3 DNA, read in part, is TGTGCCAGCAGCTTACGGGGACTGTACACTGAA.

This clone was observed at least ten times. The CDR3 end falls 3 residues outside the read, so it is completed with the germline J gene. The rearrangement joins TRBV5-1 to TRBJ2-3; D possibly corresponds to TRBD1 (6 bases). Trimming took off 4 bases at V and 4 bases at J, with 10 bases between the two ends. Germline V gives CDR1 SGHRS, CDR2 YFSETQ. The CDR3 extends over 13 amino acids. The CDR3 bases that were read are TGCGCCAGCAGCGTGACAGGATCAGATACG. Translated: CASSVTGSDT. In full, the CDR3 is CASSVTGSDTQYF.

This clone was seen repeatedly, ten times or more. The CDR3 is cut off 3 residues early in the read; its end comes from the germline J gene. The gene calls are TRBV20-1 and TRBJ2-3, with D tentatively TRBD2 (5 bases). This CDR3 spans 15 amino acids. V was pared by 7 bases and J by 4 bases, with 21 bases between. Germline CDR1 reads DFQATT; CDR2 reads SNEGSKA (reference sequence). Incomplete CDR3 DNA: TGCAGTGGGGAAGGAAATAGCGTGTTCCCAGATACG. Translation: CSGEGNSVFPDT. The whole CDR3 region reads CSGEGNSVFPDTQYF.

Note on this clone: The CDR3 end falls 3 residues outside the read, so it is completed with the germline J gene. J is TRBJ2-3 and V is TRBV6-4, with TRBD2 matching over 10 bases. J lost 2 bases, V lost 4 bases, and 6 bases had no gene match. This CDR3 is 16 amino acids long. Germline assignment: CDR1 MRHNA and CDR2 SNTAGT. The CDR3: CASSVEAGGVTDTQYF. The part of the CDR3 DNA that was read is TGTGCCAGCAGTGTCGAAGCGGGGGGGGTCACAGATACG.